This T cell receptor beta chain was retrieved from a study of blood T cell repertoires in COVID-19. V lost 6 bases to trimming and J lost 9 bases; unmatched junction nucleotides: 17. The germline CDR1 and CDR2 sequences are LNHDA and SQIVND (reference sequence). The CDR3 runs to 16 residues. In the study's own analysis: Nucleated cell counts were estimated from reference gene primer amplification. Here immunoSEQ multiplex PCR was the method, and the copy in TCRdb shows in-frame clones only, minus some. That table furnishes V, J and clone size, whereas the DNA furnished D and trimming. The table has around 190,000 clones, roughly 77% seen once. The study drew participants aged about 18 to 90 years from approximately 23 US areas.

The origin of this receptor is a man in his forties who had recovered from COVID-19. This chain joins TRBV19 and TRBJ1-2; TRBD1 matches at 9 bases. Sample: PBMCs or T cells enriched from blood (not recorded which). The CDR3 DNA sequence: TGTGCCAGTAGAAATCCTTTGGGACAGGGACGTAAGCGCTACACCTTC. It yields the protein CASRNPLGQGRKRYTF.